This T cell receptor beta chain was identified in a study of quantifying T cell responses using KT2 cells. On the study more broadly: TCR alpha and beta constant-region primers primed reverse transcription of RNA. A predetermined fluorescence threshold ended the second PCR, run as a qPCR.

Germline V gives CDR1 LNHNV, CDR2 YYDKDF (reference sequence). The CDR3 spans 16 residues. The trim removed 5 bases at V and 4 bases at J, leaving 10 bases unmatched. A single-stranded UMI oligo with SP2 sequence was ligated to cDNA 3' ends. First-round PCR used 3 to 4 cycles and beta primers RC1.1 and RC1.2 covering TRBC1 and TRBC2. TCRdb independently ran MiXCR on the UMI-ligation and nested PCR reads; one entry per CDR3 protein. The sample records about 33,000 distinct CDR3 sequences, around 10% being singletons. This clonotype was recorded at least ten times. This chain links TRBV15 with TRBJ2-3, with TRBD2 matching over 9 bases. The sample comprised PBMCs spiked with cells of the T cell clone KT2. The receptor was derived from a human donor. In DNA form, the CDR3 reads TGTGCCACCAGCCCCCTAATAGCGGGGGAGGCAGATACGCAGTATTTT. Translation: CATSPLIAGEADTQYF.